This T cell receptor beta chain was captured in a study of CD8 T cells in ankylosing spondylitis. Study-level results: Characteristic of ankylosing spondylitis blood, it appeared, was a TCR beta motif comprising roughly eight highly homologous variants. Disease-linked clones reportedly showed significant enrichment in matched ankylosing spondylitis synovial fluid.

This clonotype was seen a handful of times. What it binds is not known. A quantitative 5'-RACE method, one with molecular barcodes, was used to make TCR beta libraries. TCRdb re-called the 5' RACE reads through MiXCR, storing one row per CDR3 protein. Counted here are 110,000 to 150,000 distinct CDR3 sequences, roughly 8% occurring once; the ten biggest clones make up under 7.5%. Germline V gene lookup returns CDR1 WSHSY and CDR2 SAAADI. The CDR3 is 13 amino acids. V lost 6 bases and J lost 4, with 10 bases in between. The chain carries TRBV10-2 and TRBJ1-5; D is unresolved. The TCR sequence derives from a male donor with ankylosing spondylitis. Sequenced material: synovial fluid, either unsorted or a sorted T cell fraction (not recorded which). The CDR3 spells CASRANRNQPQHF. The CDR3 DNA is TGCGCCAGCAGGGCAAACAGAAATCAGCCCCAGCATTTT.